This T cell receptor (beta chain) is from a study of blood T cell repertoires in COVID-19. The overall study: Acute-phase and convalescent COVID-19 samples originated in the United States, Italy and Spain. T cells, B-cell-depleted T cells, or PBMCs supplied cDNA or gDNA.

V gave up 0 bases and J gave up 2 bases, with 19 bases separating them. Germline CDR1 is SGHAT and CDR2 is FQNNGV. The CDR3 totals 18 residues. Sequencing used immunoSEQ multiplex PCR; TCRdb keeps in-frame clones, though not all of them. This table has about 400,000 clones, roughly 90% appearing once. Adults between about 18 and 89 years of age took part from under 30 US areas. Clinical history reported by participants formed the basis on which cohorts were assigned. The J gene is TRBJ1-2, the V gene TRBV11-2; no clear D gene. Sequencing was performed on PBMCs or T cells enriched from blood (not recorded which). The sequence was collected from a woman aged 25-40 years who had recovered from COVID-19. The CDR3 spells CASSLDLYKLKINYGYTF. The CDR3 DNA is TGTGCCAGCAGCTTAGATCTGTACAAACTAAAAATAAACTATGGCTACACCTTC.